The 21 T cell receptor beta chains presented below share a single source sample, sequenced in a study of T-cell reconstitution after alpha-beta-depleted transplantation in children. Preparation of the TCRbeta library was carried out with unique molecular identifiers. TCRdb re-called the PCR reads with MiXCR, one entry per CDR3 protein. The sample comprises roughly 500,000 distinct CDR3 sequences, 32% of which are singletons, and around 2.3% rests with the top ten. This specimen was PBMCs from the stem cell graft donor, taken from the stem cell graft. These receptors originate from a human donor who donated a stem cell graft to a child with aplastic anemia.

This clonotype was detected only a few times. V and J are TRBV29-1 and TRBJ2-2, with D unresolved. Germline lookup yields CDR1 SQVTM and CDR2 ANQGSEA. Trimming left V 6 bases short and J 4 bases short, with 18 bases between. This CDR3 is 15 amino acids long. In DNA, the CDR3 is TGCAGCGTACGGTTAGGGCGTTCGGGCACCGGGGAGCTGTTTTTT. Amino acids: CSVRLGRSGTGELFF.

This clonotype was seen more than once but under ten times. V gene TRBV29-1 combines with J gene TRBJ2-7; TRBD1 agrees at 7 bases. The germline V gene encodes CDR1 SQVTM and CDR2 ANQGSEA. V trimming: 0 bases; J trimming: 3 bases; junction bases outside the gene matches: 8. This CDR3 has 15 amino acids. This CDR3 is CSVEDLGDRVYEQYF. The CDR3 bases are TGCAGCGTTGAAGATCTAGGGGACAGAGTCTACGAGCAGTACTTC.

This clonotype was detected a few times. The J gene is TRBJ2-1, the V gene TRBV10-3; TRBD2 agrees at 9 bases. CDR3 length: 14 amino acids. CDR1 and CDR2 (germline): ENHRY, SYGVKD. The ends lost 7 bases at V and 8 bases at J; junction bases unmatched: 9. CDR3 region: CAIMDSGRGYEQFF. Written as DNA, the CDR3 is TGTGCCATCATGGATAGCGGGAGAGGGTATGAGCAGTTCTTC.

This clonotype has more than one count but fewer than ten. The chain couples TRBV12-3 or TRBV12-4 to TRBJ2-3; 10 positions agree with TRBD2. The CDR3 is made up of 17 amino acids. V was pared by 3 bases and J by 0 bases, with 6 bases of the junction left unmatched. The CDR3 loop reads CASSFTSGTVSTDTQYF. CDR3 nucleotide sequence: TGTGCCAGCAGTTTTACTAGCGGGACCGTCAGCACAGATACGCAGTATTTT.

This clonotype showed up just a few times. V gene TRBV6-5 combines with J gene TRBJ1-2, with D unclear. CDR1 is MNHEY, CDR2 SVGAGI, per germline. Trimming shortened V by 0 bases and J by 7 bases, and 12 bases separated the two germline ends. The CDR3 runs to 14 residues. CDR3 in amino acids: CASSYSEGAGGYTF. CDR3 in DNA: TGTGCCAGCAGTTACTCGGAGGGAGCGGGTGGCTACACCTTC.

This clonotype was detected only a few times. The chain links TRBV18 to TRBJ1-2; TRBD1 agrees at 9 bases. The CDR3 is 14 amino acids. V lost 5 bases to trimming and J lost 3 bases; unmatched junction nucleotides: 4. Per germline, CDR1 KGHSH and CDR2 LQKENI. CDR3 nucleotide sequence: TGTGCCAGCTCAAGGGACAGGGCCTACTATGGCTACACCTTC. Translation: CASSRDRAYYGYTF.

The CDR3 sequence is CASSLGGKGYEQYF. The CDR3 coding sequence is TGTGCCAGCAGCTTGGGGGGGAAAGGCTACGAGCAGTACTTC. This chain links TRBV5-6 with TRBJ2-7, with D perhaps matching TRBD1 or TRBD2 (5 bases each). The CDR3 loop spans 14 amino acids. CDR1 SGHDT and CDR2 YYEEEE come from the germline V gene. Trimming took off 0 bases at V and 3 bases at J, with 10 bases between the two ends.

The chain recombines TRBV5-1 with TRBJ1-2, with TRBD1 matching 8 bases. The CDR3 sequence is 14 residues long. V lost 3 bases and J lost 8; bases outside the gene matches: 9. Germline V lookup: CDR1 SGHRS, CDR2 YFSETQ. The CDR3 DNA reads TGCGCCAGCAGCTCCCCGGGACAGGAAGAAGGCTACACCTTC. It specifies CASSSPGQEEGYTF.

V gene TRBV15 combines with J gene TRBJ2-2, with 7 bases lining up with TRBD1. This CDR3 has 14 residues. The ends lost 8 bases at V and 0 bases at J; junction bases unmatched: 3. The germline V gene encodes CDR1 LNHNV and CDR2 YYDKDF (reference sequence). DNA for the CDR3: TGTGCCACCGGGGACAGCCCGAACACCGGGGAGCTGTTTTTT. Protein: CATGDSPNTGELFF.

Notes on this clonotype: This could be a read error, since a much larger clone is one nucleotide away. In DNA form, the CDR3 reads TGTGCCAGCTCACCACCAAGCGGACAGGGAGGAGGTGGTGACGCTTTCTTT. This translates into CASSPPSGQGGGGDAFF. The chain is built from TRBV18 and TRBJ1-1, with 8 bases matching TRBD1. Germline assignment: CDR1 KGHSH and CDR2 LQKENI. The V segment lost 0 bases and the J segment 11 bases; nucleotides outside the gene matches: 17. The CDR3 is 17 residues long.

CDR3 DNA: TGTGCCAGCAGTTCCAGGACTAGTCGCACAGATACGCAGTATTTT. It encodes CASSSRTSRTDTQYF. The genes are TRBV6-5 and TRBJ2-3; 7 bases match TRBD2. Germline CDR1 MNHEY, CDR2 SVGAGI. The CDR3 is 15 amino acids. The V segment lost 4 bases and the J segment 1 base; nucleotides outside the gene matches: 5.

This clonotype was counted between two and nine times. This rearrangement joins TRBV4-3 to TRBJ1-4, with D maybe TRBD1 (6 bases). V was pared by 0 bases and J by 3 bases, with 11 bases between. CDR1 LGHNA and CDR2 YSLEER come from the germline V gene. This CDR3 contains 16 residues. In DNA form, the CDR3 reads TGCGCCAGCAGCCAAGATTTAGAGGGGGCTAATGAAAAACTGTTTTTT. Translation: CASSQDLEGANEKLFF.

The CDR3 coding sequence is TGTGCCAGCAGTTTGGGCAGGGCCGCGTACAATGAGCAGTTCTTC. Translated, it gives CASSLGRAAYNEQFF. V and J are TRBV27 and TRBJ2-1; D might be TRBD1 (5 bases). The CDR3 is 15 amino acids. Germline CDR1 is MNHEY and CDR2 is SMNVEV (reference sequence). V was trimmed by 3 bases and J by 4 bases, leaving 13 bases between them.

There are a few counts of this clonotype. This chain joins TRBV6-1 and TRBJ2-1; 10 bases align to TRBD2. The V gene end was trimmed by 5 bases and the J gene end by 1 base; junction bases not matched to a gene: 14. The CDR3 length is 19 residues. Germline values: CDR1 MNHNS, CDR2 SASEGT. CDR3 sequence: CASSPTTLAGVGSYNEQFF. CDR3 DNA: TGTGCCAGCAGTCCCACCACCCTAGCGGGAGTAGGTTCCTACAATGAGCAGTTCTTC.

This clonotype was seen a few times. This chain joins TRBV3-1 and TRBJ2-2, with 7 bases lining up with TRBD2. This CDR3 contains 16 residues. V shed 2 bases and J 6 bases; nucleotides not matched to a gene: 9. Germline V CDR1 and CDR2: LGHDT, YNNKEL (reference sequence). CDR3 sequence: CASSQPTTTSAGELFF. CDR3 coding DNA: TGTGCCAGCAGCCAACCGACAACAACTAGCGCCGGGGAGCTGTTTTTT.

The chain has TRBV1 and TRBJ2-7. TRBV1 corresponds to a pseudogene. The CDR3 length is 13 residues. Written as DNA, the CDR3 is TGTGCCAGCAGCCCCCGACAGCTCTACGAGCAGTACGTC. Its translation: CASSPRQLYEQYV.

The rearrangement joins TRBV20-1 to TRBJ2-2; maybe TRBD2 (6 bases). V lost 6 bases, J lost 5 bases, and 16 bases lay in between. The CDR3 loop spans 14 amino acids. CDR1 is DFQATT, CDR2 SNEGSKA, per germline (reference sequence). CDR3 nucleotide sequence: TGCAGTGCCGCGGACCCCCGGGGGACCGGGGAGCTGTTTTTT. It encodes CSAADPRGTGELFF.

The genes are TRBV3-1 and TRBJ2-1; no reliable D call. Germline CDR1 is LGHDT and CDR2 is YNNKEL (reference sequence). Trimming removed 6 bases at V and 10 bases at J, with 16 bases between. CDR3 length: 13 residues. The CDR3 coding sequence is TGTGCCAGCAGACTTCGGCTTTTCGGGGAGCAGTTCTTC. Translated: CASRLRLFGEQFF.

The chain carries TRBV27 and TRBJ1-1; D not resolved. Trimming pared 2 bases from V and 5 bases from J, leaving 15 bases between. The length of the CDR3 is 15 residues. Germline V gene data show CDR1 as MNHEY and CDR2 as SMNVEV (reference sequence). In DNA, the CDR3 is TGTGCCAGCAGTTTAACGCGGAAAAGTGGAACTGAAGCTTTCTTT. Amino acid sequence: CASSLTRKSGTEAFF.

This clonotype was seen many times. The chain employs TRBV12-3 or TRBV12-4 and TRBJ2-3; a weak D match, TRBD2 (5 bases). The CDR3 length is 13 residues. Trimming cost V 5 bases and J 2 bases, with 8 bases left between them. The CDR3 here is CASSRGYTDTQYF. CDR3 in DNA: TGTGCCAGCAGTCGCGGGTACACAGATACGCAGTATTTT.

This sequence joins TRBV18 and TRBJ2-2; D remains ambiguous. V was cut by 2 bases and J by 0 bases, with 13 bases left in between. Germline lookup yields CDR1 KGHSH and CDR2 LQKENI. The CDR3 contains 17 residues. CDR3 residues: CASSPIGLNANTGELFF. The CDR3 bases are TGTGCCAGCTCACCAATAGGCTTGAACGCGAACACCGGGGAGCTGTTTTTT.